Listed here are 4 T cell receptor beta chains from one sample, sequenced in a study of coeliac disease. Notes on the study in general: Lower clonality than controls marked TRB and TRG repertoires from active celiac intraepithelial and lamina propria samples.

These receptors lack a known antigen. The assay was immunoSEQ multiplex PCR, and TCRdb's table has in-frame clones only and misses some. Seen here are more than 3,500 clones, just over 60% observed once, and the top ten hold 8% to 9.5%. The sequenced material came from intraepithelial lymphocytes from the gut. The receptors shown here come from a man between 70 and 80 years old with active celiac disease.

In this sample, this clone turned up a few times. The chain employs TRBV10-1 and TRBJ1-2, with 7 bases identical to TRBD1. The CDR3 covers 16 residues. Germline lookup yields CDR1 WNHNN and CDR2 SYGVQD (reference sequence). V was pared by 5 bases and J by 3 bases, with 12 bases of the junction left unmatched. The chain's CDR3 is CASSQGQLWGYYGYTF. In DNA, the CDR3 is TGCGCCAGCAGTCAGGGACAGCTTTGGGGATACTATGGCTACACCTTC.

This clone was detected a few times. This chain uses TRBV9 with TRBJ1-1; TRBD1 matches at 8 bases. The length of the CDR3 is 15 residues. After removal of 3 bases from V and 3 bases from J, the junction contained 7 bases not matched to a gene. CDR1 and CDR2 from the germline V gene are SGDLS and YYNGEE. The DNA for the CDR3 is TGTGCCAGCAGCGGGGGAGTGACAGGGGACACTGAAGCTTTCTTT. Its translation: CASSGGVTGDTEAFF. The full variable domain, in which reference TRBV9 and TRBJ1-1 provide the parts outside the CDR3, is DSGVTQTPKHLITATGQRVTLRCSPRSGDLSVYWYQQSLDQGLQFLIQYYNGEERAKGNILERFSAQQFPDLHSELNLSSLELGDSALYFCASSGGVTGDTEAFFGQGTRLTVV.

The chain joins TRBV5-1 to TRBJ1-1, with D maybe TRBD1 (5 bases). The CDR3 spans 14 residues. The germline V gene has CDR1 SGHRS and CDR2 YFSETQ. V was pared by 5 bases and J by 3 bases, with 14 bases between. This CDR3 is CASRGTVQHTEAFF. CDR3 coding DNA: TGCGCCAGCAGGGGGACTGTCCAACACACTGAAGCTTTCTTT.

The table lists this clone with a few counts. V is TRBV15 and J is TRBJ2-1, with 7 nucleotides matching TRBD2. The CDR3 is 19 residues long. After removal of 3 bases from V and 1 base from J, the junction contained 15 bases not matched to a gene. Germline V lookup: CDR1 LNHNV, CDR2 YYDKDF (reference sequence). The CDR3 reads CATSRGLAAGRSSYNEQFF. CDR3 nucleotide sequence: TGTGCCACCAGCAGGGGGCTAGCGGCGGGGCGGTCATCCTACAATGAGCAGTTCTTC.